A single T cell receptor beta chain is shown here with its context. Its antigen remains unidentified. This entry belongs to a study of neurological immune-mediated disorders. Study at large: Among the roughly 35 patients with multiple sclerosis, some 31 were relapsing-remitting, while 3 were secondary progressive. General study results and limits: The authors found no clinical or MRI feature associated with the multiple sclerosis repertoire cluster.

Unsorted libraries were derived from 2 million PBMCs stored at -80 C. The V gene lost 2 bases and the J gene lost 6 bases, with 15 bases spanning the gap. In germline, CDR1 is SGHRS, CDR2 YFSETQ. There are 15 residues in the CDR3. The cDNA came from 5'RACE, which used 10-nucleotide random UMIs. MiXCR was run by TCRdb on the 5' RACE reads, yielding one entry per CDR3 protein. This repertoire shows about 66,000 distinct CDR3 sequences, under 5% found once; its top ten account for around 6.9%. The gene calls are TRBV5-1 and TRBJ2-1; D assignment may be TRBD1 or TRBD2 (6 bases each). This TCR was recovered from a man between 25 and 39 years old with multiple sclerosis. The specimen was PBMCs. This CDR3 reads CASSLSHGGGNEQFF. The CDR3 bases are TGCGCCAGCAGCTTATCACACGGAGGGGGCAATGAGCAGTTCTTC.